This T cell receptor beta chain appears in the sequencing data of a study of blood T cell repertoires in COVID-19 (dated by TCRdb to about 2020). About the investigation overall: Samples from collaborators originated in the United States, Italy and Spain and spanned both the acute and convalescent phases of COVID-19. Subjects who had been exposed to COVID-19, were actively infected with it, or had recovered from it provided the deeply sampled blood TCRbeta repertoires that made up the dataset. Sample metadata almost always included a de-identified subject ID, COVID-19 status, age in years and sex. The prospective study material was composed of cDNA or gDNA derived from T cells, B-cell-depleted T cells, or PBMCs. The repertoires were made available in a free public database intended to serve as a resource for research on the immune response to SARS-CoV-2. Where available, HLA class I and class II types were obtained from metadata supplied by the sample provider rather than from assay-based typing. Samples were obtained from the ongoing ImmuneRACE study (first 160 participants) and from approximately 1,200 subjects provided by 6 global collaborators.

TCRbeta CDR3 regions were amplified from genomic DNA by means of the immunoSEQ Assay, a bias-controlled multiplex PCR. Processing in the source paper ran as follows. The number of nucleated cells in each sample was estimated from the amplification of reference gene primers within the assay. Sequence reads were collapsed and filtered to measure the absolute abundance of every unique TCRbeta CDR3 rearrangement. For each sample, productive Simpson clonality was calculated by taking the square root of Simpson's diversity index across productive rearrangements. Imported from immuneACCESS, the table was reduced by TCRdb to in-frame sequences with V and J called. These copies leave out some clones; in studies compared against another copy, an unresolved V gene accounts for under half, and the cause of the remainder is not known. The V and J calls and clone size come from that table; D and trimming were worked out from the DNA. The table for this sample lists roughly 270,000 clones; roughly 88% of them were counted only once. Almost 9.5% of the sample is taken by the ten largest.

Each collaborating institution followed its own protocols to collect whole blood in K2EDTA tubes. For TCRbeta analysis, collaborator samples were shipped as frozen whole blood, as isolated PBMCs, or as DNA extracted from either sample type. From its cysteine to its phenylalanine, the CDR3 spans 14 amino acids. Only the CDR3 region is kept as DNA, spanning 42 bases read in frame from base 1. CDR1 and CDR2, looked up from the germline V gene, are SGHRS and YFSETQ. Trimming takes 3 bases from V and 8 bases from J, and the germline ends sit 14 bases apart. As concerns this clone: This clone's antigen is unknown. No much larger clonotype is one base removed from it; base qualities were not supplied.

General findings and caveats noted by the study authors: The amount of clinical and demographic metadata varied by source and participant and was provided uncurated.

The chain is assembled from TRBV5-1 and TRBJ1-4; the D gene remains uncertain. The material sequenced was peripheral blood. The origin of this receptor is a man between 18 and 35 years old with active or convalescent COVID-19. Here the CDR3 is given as CASSSSPGLEKLFF. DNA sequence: TGCGCCAGCAGCTCCTCCCCCGGACTCGAAAAACTGTTTTTT.